This record concerns one T cell receptor (beta chain) sequence. The data are from a study of CD8+CD57+ T cells in acquired aplastic anemia. Background on the study: Each DNA sample taken from sorted CD4+ and CD8+ cells came to 2.5 to 4 ug on average.

CD8+CD57+ cell expansion, shown by flow cytometry, had occurred in the patients selected for sequencing. Trimming pared 1 base from V and 1 base from J, leaving 11 bases between. This CDR3 has 16 residues. Per the germline V gene, CDR1 is MDHEN and CDR2 is SYDVKM. The study profiled TCR beta VDJ and CDR3 using genomic DNA as template. TCRdb used MiXCR to reprocess the reads, holding one entry per CDR3 protein. The sample has 250,000 or so distinct CDR3 sequences; approximately 50% are singletons. Material: sorted CD4+, CD8+, or CD8+CD57+ T cells (not recorded which) from PBMCs. The TCR was taken from a human donor with aplastic anemia. The rearrangement uses TRBV28 and TRBJ1-3, with D maybe TRBD1 (6 bases). In DNA form, the CDR3 reads TGTGCCAGCAGTTTATATCCGGGGGCTTCTGGAAACACCATATATTTT. Translation: CASSLYPGASGNTIYF. The complete variable domain, with remaining parts taken from reference TRBV28 and TRBJ1-3, reads DVKVTQSSRYLVKRTGEKVFLECVQDMDHENMFWYRQDPGLGLRLIYFSYDVKMKEKGDIPEGYSVSREKKERFSLILESASTNQTSMYLCASSLYPGASGNTIYFGEGSWLTVV.